The rows below give T cell receptor beta chains drawn from one sample of a study of blood T cell repertoires in COVID-19. Some clones are missing from TCRdb's copy, which holds only in-frame ones; the method was immunoSEQ multiplex PCR. Here the sample spans 150,000 to 200,000 clones, approximately 80% being singletons. Sequenced sample: PBMCs or T cells enriched from blood (not recorded which). The source of these receptors is a man aged 55 to 70 who had been exposed to COVID-19. Both conserved end residues are trimmed from each CDR3.

J | V | CDR3
TRBJ2-2 | TRBV5-1 | ASSSGLAGSETGELF
TRBJ1-1 | TRBV1 | TSSQGTGSMNTEAF
TRBJ2-6 | TRBV7-9 | ASSLRAGANVLT
TRBJ2-1 | TRBV30 | AWGEGGSMYNEQF
TRBJ1-1 | TRBV20-1 | SAPGQGSAF
TRBJ1-6 | TRBV2 | ASRTTGLRNSPLH
TRBJ1-5 | TRBV6-1 | ASSGTDRGGNQPQH
TRBJ1-4 | TRBV28 | ASSFLGGNEKLF
TRBJ1-1 | TRBV7-3 | ASSLDRVTEAF
TRBJ1-2 | TRBV12-3/TRBV12-4 | ASSEDREDGYT
TRBJ1-1 | TRBV11-2 | ASSDGQGMNTEAF
TRBJ2-7 | TRBV19 | ASRRDSSQGEQY
TRBJ1-1 | TRBV6-5 | ASGDGVNTEAF
TRBJ2-2 | TRBV28 | ASSLTGLPGELF
TRBJ1-1 | TRBV28 | ASSPTGTGWGTEAF
TRBJ1-1 | TRBV27 | ASNTVRGRGAF
TRBJ1-2 | TRBV19 | ASGTGGFNGYT
TRBJ1-1 | TRBV15 | ATSPRRGAYTEAF
TRBJ2-7 | TRBV14 | ASRRTEASYEQY
TRBJ1-6 | TRBV10-3 | AISQAPSPLH
TRBJ1-5 | TRBV7-8 | ASSLRQGRVDSNQPQH
TRBJ1-5 | TRBV3-1/TRBV3-2 | ASSPRRTGNQPQH
TRBJ1-2 | TRBV5-5 | ASSPTAFYGYT
TRBJ2-7 | TRBV5-1 | ASSLGASDSYEQY
TRBJ2-1 | TRBV27 | ASSFRQTYNEQF
TRBJ1-2 | TRBV27 | ASSFVRAGNYGYT
TRBJ1-6 | TRBV7-9 | ASSSTTGLSPLH
TRBJ2-2 | TRBV7-2 | ASSIDWNTGELF
TRBJ2-1 | TRBV5-1 | ASSLEGGAYNEQF
TRBJ1-1 | TRBV10-2 | ASTIGTVLSEAF
TRBJ2-6 | TRBV7-2 | ASSVVFSGANVLT
TRBJ2-3 | TRBV7-3 | ASTLAGGSTDTQY
TRBJ1-2 | TRBV6-5 | ASSYSAVSNYGYT
TRBJ2-1 | TRBV12-5 | ASGPSSRGTSGYNEQF
TRBJ2-5 | TRBV19 | ASSIGSGSPSETQY
TRBJ1-2 | TRBV10-3 | AISASRDQEGYT
TRBJ2-5 | TRBV5-1 | ASSATSGGRQETQY
TRBJ2-3 | TRBV19 | ASRSAGYSDTQY
TRBJ1-5 | TRBV19 | ASRGDRGRNQPQH
TRBJ1-1 | TRBV10-3 | AISEGTGGTEAF
TRBJ1-5 | TRBV21-1 | ASISRDRGRHGNQPQH
TRBJ2-3 | TRBV5-1 | ASSTGLAGGPGYTDTQY
TRBJ2-7 | TRBV20-1 | SASRLAGYEQY
TRBJ1-1 | TRBV6-5 | AGEALGGTTEAF